This T cell receptor (beta chain) came from a study of CD8 T cells in Susac syndrome. The study, taken as a whole, reports: In Susac syndrome, the CD4+ T cell repertoires did not show clonal expansion.

RNA in amounts of roughly 0.45 to 1 ug was reverse transcribed with random hexamers. Using its own MiXCR run on the immunoSEQ multiplex PCR reads, TCRdb lists one record per CDR3 protein. The data contain some 150,000 distinct CDR3 sequences, about 95% of them singletons. The germline gives CDR1 LGHDT, CDR2 YNNKEL (reference sequence). CDR3 size: 14 residues. V dropped 2 bases and J dropped 2 bases, with 9 bases sitting between them. TCR beta sequencing was performed on blood CD8+ and CD4+ T cells. All included Susac syndrome patients satisfied recently defined diagnostic criteria for definite or probable disease. CD8+ and CD4+ T cells were negatively isolated; TEMRA cells were FACS-enriched. Regarding this clonotype: No antigen is known for it.

The chain recombines TRBV3-1 with TRBJ1-2; perhaps TRBD1 as D (5 bases). The sequence was collected from a human donor with Susac syndrome. The specimen was CD4+ T cells from PBMCs. In DNA, the CDR3 is TGTGCCAGCAGCCAACTGCGGGGGAACTATGGCTACACCTTC. This translates into CASSQLRGNYGYTF.